These T cell receptor beta chains were read from a single sample in a study of blood T cell repertoires in COVID-19. The protocol was immunoSEQ multiplex PCR, while the TCRdb copy is restricted to in-frame clones and leaves out a portion. The table lists about 330,000 clones, 88% of them singletons. The sample taken for sequencing was PBMCs or T cells enriched from blood (not recorded which). These receptors all come from a man in his thirties or forties who had recovered from COVID-19. The CDR3 runs from the conserved cysteine through the conserved F or W. D genes are given only for firm matches. The size of a clone is reported for some rows only, either as once, few or many, or as a class for expanded clones.

d_gene	j_gene	v_gene	abundance	CDR3aa	CDR3nt
TRBD1	TRBJ1-2	TRBV5-6	-	CASSFGTGGGYGYTF	TGTGCCAGCAGCTTCGGGACAGGGGGCGGCTATGGCTACACCTTC
-	TRBJ2-1	TRBV28	-	CASSFGSNPYNEQFF	TGTGCCAGCAGTTTCGGTAGCAATCCCTACAATGAGCAGTTCTTC
-	TRBJ2-4	TRBV19	-	CASSIGGSKNIQYF	TGTGCCAGTAGTATTGGGGGGTCCAAAAACATTCAGTACTTC
-	TRBJ2-5	TRBV7-9	-	CASSLSITDIQETQYF	TGTGCCAGCAGCTTATCTATAACGGACATCCAAGAGACCCAGTACTTC
TRBD1	TRBJ1-1	TRBV2	-	CASGGQARTEAFF	TGTGCCAGCGGGGGACAGGCGCGCACTGAAGCTTTCTTT
-	TRBJ1-5	TRBV12-3/TRBV12-4	once	CASSPGQNQPQHF	TGTGCCAGCAGCCCGGGACAAAATCAGCCCCAGCATTTT
-	TRBJ1-5	TRBV19	-	CASSIGGVVSNQPQHF	TGTGCCAGTAGTATAGGTGGAGTAGTAAGCAATCAGCCCCAGCATTTT
-	TRBJ1-2	TRBV6-5	-	CASSYRTATNYGYTF	TGTGCCAGCAGTTACCGGACAGCCACCAACTATGGCTACACCTTC
-	TRBJ2-7	TRBV29-1	-	CSVGWGHEQYF	TGCAGCGTTGGGTGGGGCCACGAGCAGTACTTC
-	TRBJ2-3	TRBV4-1	-	CASSHWAQLSGDTQYF	TGCGCCAGCAGTCATTGGGCCCAGCTATCAGGGGATACGCAGTATTTT
-	TRBJ2-7	TRBV21-1	-	CASSKGASYEQYF	TGTGCCAGCAGCAAAGGGGCCAGCTACGAGCAGTACTTC
TRBD2	TRBJ2-5	TRBV5-1	-	CASSYRGGETQYF	TGCGCCAGCAGCTATCGGGGGGGAGAGACCCAGTACTTC
-	TRBJ2-3	TRBV5-1	-	CASSLGGHSTDTQYF	TGCGCCAGCAGCTTGGGCGGTCATAGCACAGATACGCAGTATTTT
-	TRBJ1-2	TRBV19	-	CASSIGQGTSYGYTF	TGTGCCAGTAGTATTGGCCAGGGCACGTCCTATGGCTACACCTTC
-	TRBJ2-7	TRBV27	-	CASGLRGWRYEQYF	TGTGCCAGCGGATTAAGGGGGTGGAGGTACGAGCAGTACTTC
-	TRBJ2-5	TRBV12-3/TRBV12-4	-	CASSLDRQETQYF	TGTGCCAGCAGTCTGGACAGACAAGAGACCCAGTACTTC
-	TRBJ2-6	TRBV28	-	CASRPSGDLHPGANVLTF	TGTGCCAGCAGACCATCAGGGGACCTGCACCCTGGGGCCAACGTCCTGACTTTC
TRBD1	TRBJ2-7	TRBV10-3	-	CAISDQGAYEQYF	TGTGCCATCAGTGATCAGGGGGCTTACGAGCAGTACTTC
-	TRBJ2-5	TRBV6-1	-	CASSERETQYF	TGTGCCAGCAGTGAACGGGAGACCCAGTACTTC
-	TRBJ2-7	TRBV5-1	-	CASSLISGVGSYEQYF	TGCGCCAGCAGCTTAATCAGCGGAGTGGGGAGCTACGAGCAGTACTTC
-	TRBJ1-2	TRBV7-9	few	CASRQRHGYTF	TGTGCCAGCAGGCAGCGCCATGGCTACACCTTC
TRBD1	TRBJ2-3	TRBV5-1	-	CASSTGQGSLDTQYF	TGCGCCAGCAGCACCGGACAGGGGTCCTTAGATACGCAGTATTTT